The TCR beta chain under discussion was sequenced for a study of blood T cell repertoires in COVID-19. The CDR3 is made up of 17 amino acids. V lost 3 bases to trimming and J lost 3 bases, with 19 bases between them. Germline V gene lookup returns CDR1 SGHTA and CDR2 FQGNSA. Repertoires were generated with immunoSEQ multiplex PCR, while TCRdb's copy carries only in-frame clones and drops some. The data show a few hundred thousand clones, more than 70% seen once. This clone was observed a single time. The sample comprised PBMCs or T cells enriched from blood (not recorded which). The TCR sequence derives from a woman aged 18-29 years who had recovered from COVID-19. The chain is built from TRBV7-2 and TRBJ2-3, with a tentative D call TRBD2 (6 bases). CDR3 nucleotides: TGTGCCAGCAGCTTCCTCTGGGGCGGGATTAGTACAGATACGCAGTATTTT. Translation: CASSFLWGGISTDTQYF.